This entry lists 19 T cell receptor beta chains sequenced from one sample in a study of OX40 agonist ivuxolimab in advanced cancers. Sequenced by immunoSEQ multiplex PCR; TCRdb stores in-frame clones only, minus some. The repertoire includes 50,000 to 60,000 clones, 70% to 90% of them detected once, and roughly 15% sits in the top ten. Sequenced material: CD4+ or CD8+ T cells sorted from blood, taken in a trial of the OX40 agonist ivuxolimab. The source of these receptors is an adult with an advanced solid tumor such as melanoma, head and neck, liver or kidney cancer.

V usage is TRBV21-1 and J usage is TRBJ2-7. TRBV21-1 is classified as a pseudogene. This CDR3 comprises 14 residues. CDR3 residues: CAKIEMGVRYEQYF. The CDR3 bases are TGTGCCAAAATCGAAATGGGGGTTCGGTACGAGCAGTACTTC.

This clone appeared a few times. The CDR3 coding sequence is TGTGCCAGCAGTGCGTCTGATATAACCCTTAATGAAAAACTGTTTTTT. Its translation is CASSASDITLNEKLFF. This chain links TRBV6-1 with TRBJ1-4; no clear D. CDR3 length: 16 residues. The V end was cut by 4 bases, the J end by 4 bases, with 16 bases between. Germline lookup yields CDR1 MNHNS and CDR2 SASEGT.

This clone was found a few times. The chain links TRBV28 to TRBJ1-1, with D maybe TRBD1 (5 bases). Germline V gives CDR1 MDHEN, CDR2 SYDVKM. V was pared by 8 bases and J by 1 base, with 14 bases between. The CDR3 runs to 14 residues. The CDR3 sequence is CASCWGGRNTEAFF. CDR3 nucleotides: TGTGCCAGCTGCTGGGGCGGGCGGAACACTGAAGCTTTCTTT.

This chain joins TRBV5-4 and TRBJ2-5, with D tentatively TRBD1 (6 bases). The end of the DNA is better explained by TRBJ2-7, so the J call may be wrong. Per the germline V gene, CDR1 is SGHNT and CDR2 is YYREEE (reference sequence). The CDR3 totals 14 residues. As DNA, the CDR3 is TGTGCCAGCAGCGAGACCGGGACAAGCTACGAGCAGTACTTC. This encodes CASSETGTSYEQYF.

The chain uses TRBV11-2 and TRBJ2-1, with TRBD2 as a possible D gene (6 bases). The CDR3 spans 12 residues. V dropped 6 bases and J dropped 4 bases, with 7 bases sitting between them. Looked up from germline, CDR1 is SGHAT and CDR2 is FQNNGV. The CDR3 reads CASREGYNEQFF. For the CDR3, the DNA is TGTGCCAGCAGGGAGGGGTACAATGAGCAGTTCTTC.

The chain recombines TRBV29-1 with TRBJ2-7; 9 bases map to TRBD1. V shed 6 bases, J shed 6 bases, and the junction held 3 bases outside the gene matches. The CDR3 covers 11 residues. In germline, CDR1 is SQVTM, CDR2 ANQGSEA. CDR3 sequence: CSVKTGGEQYF. DNA of the CDR3: TGCAGCGTCAAGACAGGGGGCGAGCAGTACTTC.

This clone was found a few times. CDR3 nucleotides: TGTGCCAGCAGCCGAGGGGGCCTTTGGGCCAAAAACATTCAGTACTTC. The encoded protein is CASSRGGLWAKNIQYF. V usage is TRBV11-2 and J usage is TRBJ2-4; 7 bases match TRBD1. J was trimmed by 1 base and V by 5 bases; bases with no gene match: 8. Germline lookup yields CDR1 SGHAT and CDR2 FQNNGV. The length of the CDR3 is 16 residues.

J is TRBJ2-7 and V is TRBV6-1, with D uncertain. The CDR3 is 14 residues long. V was cut by 6 bases and J by 0 bases, with 12 bases left in between. The germline V gene encodes CDR1 MNHNS and CDR2 SASEGT. The CDR3 DNA sequence: TGTGCCAGCAGCCCGGGCCATAGCTCCTACGAGCAGTACTTC. Encoded protein: CASSPGHSSYEQYF.

CDR3 nucleotides: TGTGCCAGCAGCGCCTACACAGATACGCAGTATTTT. This encodes CASSAYTDTQYF. The rearrangement joins TRBV9 to TRBJ2-3, with no clear D. Deletions cut 3 bases from V and 2 bases from J, with 4 bases between. Germline assignment: CDR1 SGDLS and CDR2 YYNGEE. This CDR3 contains 12 residues.

This sequence joins TRBV19 and TRBJ2-2; 13 bases line up with TRBD2. The junction had 6 bases not matched to a gene; V was cut back by 9 bases and J by 2 bases. CDR1 and CDR2 (germline): LNHDA, SQIVND (reference sequence). This CDR3 is 16 amino acids long. The CDR3 is CARTSGRTLNTGELFF. The DNA of the CDR3 is TGTGCCAGGACTAGCGGGAGGACCCTCAACACCGGGGAGCTGTTTTTT. The full variable domain, its missing parts supplied by reference TRBV19 and TRBJ2-2, is DGGITQSPKYLFRKEGQNVTLSCEQNLNHDAMYWYRQDPGQGLRLIYYSQIVNDFQKGDIAEGYSVSREKKESFPLTVTSAQKNPTAFYLCARTSGRTLNTGELFFGEGSRLTVL.

This clone has a handful of counts. The chain is built from TRBV6-6 and TRBJ2-7; D may be TRBD2 (5 bases). The germline gives CDR1 MNHNY, CDR2 SVGAGI (reference sequence). This CDR3 spans 12 amino acids. V was cut by 5 bases and J by 0 bases, with 5 bases left in between. CDR3 nucleotide sequence: TGTGCCAGCAGTGGACTCTCCTACGAGCAGTACTTC. Its translation: CASSGLSYEQYF.

The V call is TRBV28, the J call TRBJ2-7, with D tentatively TRBD1 or TRBD2 (5 bases each). Looked up from germline, CDR1 is MDHEN and CDR2 is SYDVKM. The V end lost 8 bases, the J end lost 4 bases, and 21 bases lay between the germline ends. The CDR3 totals 15 residues. CDR3 DNA: TGTGCCAGCTTGTCCCGGGGCGGGCATTCTTACGAGCAGTACTTC. Amino acid sequence: CASLSRGGHSYEQYF.

This rearrangement joins TRBV27 to TRBJ1-3; no clear D. There are 13 residues in the CDR3. Trimming cost V 0 bases and J 3 bases, with 3 bases left between them. Germline assignment: CDR1 MNHEY and CDR2 SMNVEV (reference sequence). CDR3 protein: CASSLSRGNTIYF. Written as DNA, the CDR3 is TGTGCCAGCAGTTTATCCCGTGGAAACACCATATATTTT.

The V and J genes are TRBV5-4 and TRBJ2-3; TRBD2 aligns across 14 bases. With 5 bases clipped from V and 4 bases from J, the junction kept 3 bases outside the gene matches. The CDR3 has 15 amino acids. The V gene's germline CDR1 is SGHNT and CDR2 YYREEE (reference sequence). CDR3 region: CASRGTSGSSDTQYF. Written as DNA, the CDR3 is TGTGCCAGCAGGGGGACTAGCGGGAGTTCAGATACGCAGTATTTT.

This clone was detected only a few times. The V and J genes are TRBV19 and TRBJ2-3; D unclear. This CDR3 is built from 14 residues. V was cut by 5 bases and J by 2 bases, with 11 bases left in between. Germline V CDR1 and CDR2: LNHDA, SQIVND (reference sequence). CDR3 bases: TGTGCCAGTAGTTTGGGAAGAAACACAGATACGCAGTATTTT. It yields the protein CASSLGRNTDTQYF. Full variable domain (outside the CDR3, taken from reference TRBV19 and TRBJ2-3): DGGITQSPKYLFRKEGQNVTLSCEQNLNHDAMYWYRQDPGQGLRLIYYSQIVNDFQKGDIAEGYSVSREKKESFPLTVTSAQKNPTAFYLCASSLGRNTDTQYFGPGTRLTVL.

The chain employs TRBV28 and TRBJ2-7; 8 nucleotides agree with TRBD2. Germline assignment: CDR1 MDHEN and CDR2 SYDVKM. J lost 3 bases, V lost 4 bases, and 8 bases had no gene match. The CDR3 has 15 residues. This CDR3 reads CASSYPGRDGYEQYF. The CDR3 bases are TGTGCCAGCAGTTACCCCGGGAGGGACGGCTACGAGCAGTACTTC.

The V call is TRBV2, the J call TRBJ2-7; TRBD2 matches 11 bases. The CDR3 spans 15 residues. Looked up from germline, CDR1 is SNHLY and CDR2 is FYNNEI. The trim removed 6 bases at V and 5 bases at J, leaving 9 bases unmatched. The CDR3 reads CASRDLAGGPNEQYF. The CDR3 DNA sequence: TGTGCCAGCAGGGACTTAGCGGGAGGGCCCAACGAGCAGTACTTC.

V and J are TRBV19 and TRBJ2-7, with 7 bases fitting TRBD1. V trimming: 5 bases; J trimming: 0 bases; junction bases outside the gene matches: 7. Germline V gene lookup returns CDR1 LNHDA and CDR2 SQIVND (reference sequence). CDR3 length: 15 amino acids. The CDR3: CASSPGTDSSYEQYF. CDR3 nucleotide sequence: TGTGCCAGTAGTCCGGGGACAGATAGCTCCTACGAGCAGTACTTC.

The V and J genes are TRBV19 and TRBJ1-5; no reliable D call. From germline, CDR1 is LNHDA and CDR2 SQIVND (reference sequence). With 5 bases removed from V and 11 bases from J, the gap between germline ends came to 10 bases. This CDR3 region has 11 residues. Here the CDR3 reads CASSSRWAQHF. In DNA form, the CDR3 reads TGTGCCAGTAGTTCACGATGGGCCCAGCATTTT.